The entry below gives a single T cell receptor (beta chain) sequence along with its context. No antigen is known for it. This sample stems from a study of cytomegalovirus exposure and HLA in healthy donors. Study outcomes and limitations: The classifier was said to identify cytomegalovirus status with high specificity and sensitivity.

PCR used 60 Vbeta primers and 13 Jbeta primers. Clones were read by immunoSEQ multiplex PCR, and TCRdb kept only the in-frame ones, dropping some. The sample has around 150,000 clones, about three quarters seen once; the top ten hold about 1.9%. CDR1 SGHDT and CDR2 YYEEEE come from the germline V gene. V gave up 5 bases and J gave up 2 bases; unmatched junction bases: 3. This CDR3 spans 13 amino acids. Material for sequencing was PBMCs. The chain links TRBV5-6 to TRBJ1-2, with 7 bases matching TRBD1. This TCR came from a female donor in good health and CMV-seronegative. Here the CDR3 DNA reads TGTGCCAGCAGGATGACAGGGAACTATGGCTACACCTTC. Residues: CASRMTGNYGYTF.